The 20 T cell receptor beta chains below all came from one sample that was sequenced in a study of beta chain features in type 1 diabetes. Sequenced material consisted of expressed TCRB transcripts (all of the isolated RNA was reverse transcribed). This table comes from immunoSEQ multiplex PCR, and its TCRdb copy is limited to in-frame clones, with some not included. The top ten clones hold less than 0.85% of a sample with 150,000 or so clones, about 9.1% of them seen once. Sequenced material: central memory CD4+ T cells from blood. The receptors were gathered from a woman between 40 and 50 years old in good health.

The CDR3, as DNA: TGCAGCGTTGCGGGGTCAGGGGTTGAAGCTTTCTTT. As protein: CSVAGSGVEAFF. V is TRBV29-1 and J is TRBJ1-1; possible D gene TRBD1, 6 bases. This CDR3 contains 12 residues. Germline V gene lookup returns CDR1 SQVTM and CDR2 ANQGSEA. Trimming took off 4 bases at V and 7 bases at J, with 13 bases between the two ends.

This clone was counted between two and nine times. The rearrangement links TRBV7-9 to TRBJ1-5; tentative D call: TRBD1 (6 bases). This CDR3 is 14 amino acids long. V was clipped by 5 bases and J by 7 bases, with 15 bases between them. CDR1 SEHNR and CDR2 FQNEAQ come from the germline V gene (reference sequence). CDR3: CASSPLQGGQPQHF. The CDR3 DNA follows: TGTGCCAGCAGCCCATTACAGGGTGGACAGCCCCAGCATTTT. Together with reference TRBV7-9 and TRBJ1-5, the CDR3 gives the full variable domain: DTGVSQNPRHKITKRGQNVTFRCDPISEHNRLYWYRQTLGQGPEFLTYFQNEAQLEKSRLLSDRFSAERPKGSFSTLEIQRTEQGDSAMYLCASSPLQGGQPQHFGDGTRLSIL.

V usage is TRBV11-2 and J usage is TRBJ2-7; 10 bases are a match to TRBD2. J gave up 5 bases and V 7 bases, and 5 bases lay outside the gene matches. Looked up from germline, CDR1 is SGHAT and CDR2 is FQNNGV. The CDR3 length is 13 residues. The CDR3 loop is CASTPAGGNEQYF. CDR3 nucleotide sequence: TGTGCCAGCACCCCAGCGGGGGGGAACGAGCAGTACTTC.

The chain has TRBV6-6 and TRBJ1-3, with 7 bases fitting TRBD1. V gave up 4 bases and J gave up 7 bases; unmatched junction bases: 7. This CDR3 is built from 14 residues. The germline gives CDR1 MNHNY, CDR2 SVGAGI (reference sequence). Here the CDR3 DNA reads TGTGCCAGCAGTTTACAGGGGCCGGGGAACACCATATATTTT. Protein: CASSLQGPGNTIYF.

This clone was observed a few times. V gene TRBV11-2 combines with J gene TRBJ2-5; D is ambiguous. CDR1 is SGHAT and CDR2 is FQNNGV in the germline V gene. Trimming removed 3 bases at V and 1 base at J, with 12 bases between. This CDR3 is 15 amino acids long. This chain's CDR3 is CASSFGAAAQETQYF. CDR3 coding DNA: TGTGCCAGCAGCTTCGGAGCCGCGGCCCAAGAGACCCAGTACTTC. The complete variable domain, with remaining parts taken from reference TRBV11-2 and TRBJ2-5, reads EAGVAQSPRYKIIEKRQSVAFWCNPISGHATLYWYQQILGQGPKLLIQFQNNGVVDDSQLPKDRFSAERLKGVDSTLKIQPAKLEDSAVYLCASSFGAAAQETQYFGPGTRLLVL.

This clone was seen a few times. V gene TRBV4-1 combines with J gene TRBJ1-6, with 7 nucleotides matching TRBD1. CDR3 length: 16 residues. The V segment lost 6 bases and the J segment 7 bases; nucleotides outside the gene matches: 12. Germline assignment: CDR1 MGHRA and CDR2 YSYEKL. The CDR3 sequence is CASRPLVGDSNSPLHF. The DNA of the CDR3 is TGCGCCAGCAGACCCTTGGTTGGGGACAGCAATTCACCCCTCCACTTT.

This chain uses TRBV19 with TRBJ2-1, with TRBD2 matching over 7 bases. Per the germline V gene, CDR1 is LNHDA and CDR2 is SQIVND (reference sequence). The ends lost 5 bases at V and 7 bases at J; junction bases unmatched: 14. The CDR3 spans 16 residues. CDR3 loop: CASSSKAGLRGNEQFF. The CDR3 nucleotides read TGTGCCAGTAGTTCAAAAGCGGGGTTACGGGGAAATGAGCAGTTCTTC.

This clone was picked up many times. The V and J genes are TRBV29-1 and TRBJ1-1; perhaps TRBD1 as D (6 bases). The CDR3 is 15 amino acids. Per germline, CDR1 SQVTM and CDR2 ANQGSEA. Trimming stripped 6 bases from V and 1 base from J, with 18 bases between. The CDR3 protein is CSVRLSAGANTEAFF. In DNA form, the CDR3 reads TGCAGCGTCCGATTGTCTGCAGGGGCGAACACTGAAGCTTTCTTT.

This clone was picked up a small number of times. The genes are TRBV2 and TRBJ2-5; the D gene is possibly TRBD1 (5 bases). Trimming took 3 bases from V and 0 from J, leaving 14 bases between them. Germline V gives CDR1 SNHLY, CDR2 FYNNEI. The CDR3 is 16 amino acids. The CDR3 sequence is CASSDGQGTYQETQYF. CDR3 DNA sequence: TGTGCCAGCAGTGACGGGCAGGGAACTTACCAAGAGACCCAGTACTTC. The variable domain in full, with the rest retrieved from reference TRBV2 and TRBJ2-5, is EPEVTQTPSHQVTQMGQEVILRCVPISNHLYFYWYRQILGQKVEFLVSFYNNEISEKSEIFDDQFSVERPDGSNFTLKIRSTKLEDSAMYFCASSDGQGTYQETQYFGPGTRLLVL.

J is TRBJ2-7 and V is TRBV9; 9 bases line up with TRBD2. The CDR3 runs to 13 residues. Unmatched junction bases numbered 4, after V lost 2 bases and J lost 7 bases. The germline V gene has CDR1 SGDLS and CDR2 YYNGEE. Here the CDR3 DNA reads TGTGCCAGCAGCGTGCGGGGGGGCAATGAGCAGTACTTC. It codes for CASSVRGGNEQYF. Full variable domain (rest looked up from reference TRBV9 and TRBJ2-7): DSGVTQTPKHLITATGQRVTLRCSPRSGDLSVYWYQQSLDQGLQFLIQYYNGEERAKGNILERFSAQQFPDLHSELNLSSLELGDSALYFCASSVRGGNEQYFGPGTRLTVT.

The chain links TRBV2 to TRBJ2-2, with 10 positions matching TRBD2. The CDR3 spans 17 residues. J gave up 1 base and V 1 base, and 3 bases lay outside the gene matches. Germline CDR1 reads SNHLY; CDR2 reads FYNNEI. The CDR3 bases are TGTGCCAGCAGTGAAGGTAGCGGGGGGCGGAACACCGGGGAGCTGTTTTTT. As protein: CASSEGSGGRNTGELFF.

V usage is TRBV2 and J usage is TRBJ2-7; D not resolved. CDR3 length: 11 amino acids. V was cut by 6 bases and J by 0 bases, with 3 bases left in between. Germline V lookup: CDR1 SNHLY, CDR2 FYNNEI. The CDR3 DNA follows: TGTGCCAGCAGCTTCTCCTACGAGCAGTACTTC. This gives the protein CASSFSYEQYF.

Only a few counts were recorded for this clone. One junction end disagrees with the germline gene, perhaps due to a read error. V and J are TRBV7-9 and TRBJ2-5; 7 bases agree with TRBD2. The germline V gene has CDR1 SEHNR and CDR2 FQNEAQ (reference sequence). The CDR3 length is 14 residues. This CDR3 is CASSQSVSGQTQYF. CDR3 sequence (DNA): TGCGCCAGCAGCCAGAGTGTTAGCGGGCAGACCCAGTACTTC.

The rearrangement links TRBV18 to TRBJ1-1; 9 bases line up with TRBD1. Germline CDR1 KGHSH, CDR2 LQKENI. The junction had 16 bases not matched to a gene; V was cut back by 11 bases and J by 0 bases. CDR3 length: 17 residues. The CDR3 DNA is TGTGCCTCCAGCTCCCAGGGACAGGGACACATGAACACTGAAGCTTTCTTT. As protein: CASSSQGQGHMNTEAFF.

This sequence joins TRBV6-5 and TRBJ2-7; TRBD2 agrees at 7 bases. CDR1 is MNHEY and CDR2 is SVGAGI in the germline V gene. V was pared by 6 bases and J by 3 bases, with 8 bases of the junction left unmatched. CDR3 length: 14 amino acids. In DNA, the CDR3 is TGTGCCAGCAGCGGGGGGAAGGATGACTACGAGCAGTACTTC. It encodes CASSGGKDDYEQYF.

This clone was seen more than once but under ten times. The CDR3 loop reads CASSLTQGTGETQYF. In DNA, the CDR3 is TGTGCCAGCAGCCTAACGCAGGGGACAGGGGAGACCCAGTACTTC. V and J are TRBV7-2 and TRBJ2-5; 9 nucleotides match TRBD1. The J segment lost 5 bases and the V segment lost 5 bases, leaving 9 bases of the junction unmatched. The CDR3 is 15 residues long. Germline V gene sequence: CDR1 SGHTA, CDR2 FQGNSA.

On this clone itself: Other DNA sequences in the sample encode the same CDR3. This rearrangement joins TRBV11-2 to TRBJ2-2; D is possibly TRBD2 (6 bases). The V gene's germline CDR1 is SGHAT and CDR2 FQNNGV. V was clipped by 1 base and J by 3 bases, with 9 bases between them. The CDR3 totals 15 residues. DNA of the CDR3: TGTGCCAGCAGCTTAGTGGGCGGGGACACCGGGGAGCTGTTTTTT. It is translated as CASSLVGGDTGELFF.

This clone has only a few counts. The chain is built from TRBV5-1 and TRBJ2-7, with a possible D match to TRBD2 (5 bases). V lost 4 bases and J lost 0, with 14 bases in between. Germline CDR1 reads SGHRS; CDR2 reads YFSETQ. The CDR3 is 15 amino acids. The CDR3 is CASSPQGGSSYEQYF. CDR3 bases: TGCGCCAGCAGCCCCCAAGGAGGAAGCTCCTACGAGCAGTACTTC. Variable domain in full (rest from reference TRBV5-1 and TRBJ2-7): KAGVTQTPRYLIKTRGQQVTLSCSPISGHRSVSWYQQTPGQGLQFLFEYFSETQRNKGNFPGRFSGRQFSNSRSEMNVSTLELGDSALYLCASSPQGGSSYEQYFGPGTRLTVT.

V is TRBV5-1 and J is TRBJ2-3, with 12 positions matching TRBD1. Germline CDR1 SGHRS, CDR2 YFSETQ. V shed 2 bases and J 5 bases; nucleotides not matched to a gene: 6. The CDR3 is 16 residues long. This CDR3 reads CASSLAGQGAGDTQYF. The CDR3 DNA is TGCGCCAGCAGCTTAGCGGGACAGGGGGCTGGAGATACGCAGTATTTT.

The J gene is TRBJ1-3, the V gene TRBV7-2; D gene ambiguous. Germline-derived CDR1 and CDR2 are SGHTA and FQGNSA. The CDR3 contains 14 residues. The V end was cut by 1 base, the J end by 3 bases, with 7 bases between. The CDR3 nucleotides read TGTGCCAGCAGCTTAGGAGAGTATGGAAACACCATATATTTT. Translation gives CASSLGEYGNTIYF.